This T cell receptor (beta chain) originates from a study of cytomegalovirus exposure and HLA in healthy donors. TCRdb's table, derived via immunoSEQ multiplex PCR, lists solely in-frame clones and lacks some. This sample carries about 120,000 clones, around 85% of them seen once, and the ten largest clones take roughly 1.9%. Separation from the roughly 670-subject first cohort characterized the roughly 110-subject validation cohort, to which the donors belonged. This TCR was recovered from a woman aged 25-40 years in good health and CMV-seronegative. Source material: PBMCs.

The DNA of the CDR3 is TGTGCCACTCAAGGGACAGGGAGCTCCTACGAGCAGTACTTC. Protein: CATQGTGSSYEQYF. The chain is built from TRBV6-5 and TRBJ2-7, with TRBD1 matching 9 bases. CDR1 is MNHEY and CDR2 is SVGAGI in the germline V gene. V trimming: 10 bases; J trimming: 0 bases; junction bases outside the gene matches: 7. The CDR3 has 14 amino acids.